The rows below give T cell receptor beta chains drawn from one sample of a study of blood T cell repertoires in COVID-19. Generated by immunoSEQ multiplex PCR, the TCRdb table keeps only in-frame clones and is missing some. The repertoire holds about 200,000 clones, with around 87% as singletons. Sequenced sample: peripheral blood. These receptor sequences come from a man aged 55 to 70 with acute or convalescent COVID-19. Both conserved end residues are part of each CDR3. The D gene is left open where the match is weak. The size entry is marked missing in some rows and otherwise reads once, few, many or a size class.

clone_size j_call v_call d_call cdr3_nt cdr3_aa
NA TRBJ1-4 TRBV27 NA TGTGCCAGCAGTTGGGTGGCAGGGGTGGGTAATGAAAAACTGTTTTTT CASSWVAGVGNEKLFF
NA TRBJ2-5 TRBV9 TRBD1 TGTGCCAGCAGCGGATACCAGACAGGGTACCAAGAGACCCAGTACTTC CASSGYQTGYQETQYF
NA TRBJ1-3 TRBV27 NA TGTGCCAGAGAGGGGGTGGGAGGAAACACCATATATTTT CAREGVGGNTIYF
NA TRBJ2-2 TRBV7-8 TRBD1 TGTGCCAGCAGCTCGAGGGACAGGACGGGGGACGGGGAGCTGTTTTTT CASSSRDRTGDGELFF
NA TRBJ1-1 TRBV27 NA TGTGCCAGCAGTTTAGGTTGGATGGGCAGGTCTATGAACACTGAAGCTTTCTTT CASSLGWMGRSMNTEAFF
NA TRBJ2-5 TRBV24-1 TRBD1 TGTGCCACCAGTGACCCCCGGGACAGGGTGTTGGGGCAAGAGACCCAGTACTTC CATSDPRDRVLGQETQYF
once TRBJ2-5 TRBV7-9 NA TGTGCCAGCAGCTTACAGGGCAGGGTGGAGACCCAGTACTTC CASSLQGRVETQYF
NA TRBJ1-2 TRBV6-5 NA TGTGCCAGCAGTTACGGGAGTTATGGCTACACCTTC CASSYGSYGYTF
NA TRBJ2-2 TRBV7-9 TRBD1 TGTGCCAGCAGCTCCCGTACCGACAGGGTGAACACCGGGGAGCTGTTTTTT CASSSRTDRVNTGELFF
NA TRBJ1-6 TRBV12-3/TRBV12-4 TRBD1 TGTGCCAGCAGCCAGGGGGCTCGGGGACCCCTCCACTTT CASSQGARGPLHF
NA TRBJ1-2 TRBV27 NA TGTGCCAGCAGTCCCCTAGGGGGGGGCCGGTATGGCTACACCTTC CASSPLGGGRYGYTF
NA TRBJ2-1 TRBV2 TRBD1 TGTGCCGGCAGTCATAGGGGGCGCGTGAGGGATAATGAGCAGTTCTTC CAGSHRGRVRDNEQFF
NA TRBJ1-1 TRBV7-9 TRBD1 TGTGCCAGCAGCTTCGGGACAGACGCTTTCTTT CASSFGTDAFF
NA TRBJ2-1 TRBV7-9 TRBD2 TGTGCCAGCAGCTTAGGGTTCCTAGCGGGGATCTACAATGAGCAGTTCTTC CASSLGFLAGIYNEQFF
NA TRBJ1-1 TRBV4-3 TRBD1 TGCGCCAGCAGCCAGGCCACAGGGGTGGGGGGAACTGAAGCTTTCTTT CASSQATGVGGTEAFF
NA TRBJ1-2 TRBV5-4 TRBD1 TGTGCCAGCAGCCGGGGGTCCCCAGGGGGCGCCGAGGGCTACACCTTC CASSRGSPGGAEGYTF
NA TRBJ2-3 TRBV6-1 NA TGTGCCAGCAGTGAGATACACCGTCTTAGCACAGATACGCAGTATTTT CASSEIHRLSTDTQYF
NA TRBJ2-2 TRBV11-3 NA TGTGCCAGCAGCTTAGAGGAGTCCCGTTCCGGGGAGCTGTTTTTT CASSLEESRSGELFF
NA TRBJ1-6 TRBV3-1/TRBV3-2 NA TGTGCCAGCAGCCCTAGACAGAAAAATAATTCACCCCTCCACTTT CASSPRQKNNSPLHF
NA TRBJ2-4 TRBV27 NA TGTGCCAGCAGTTTACGGCGGGACAGATTAGCCAAAAACATTCAGTACTTC CASSLRRDRLAKNIQYF
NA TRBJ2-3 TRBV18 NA TGTGCCAGCTCCCCTGACGGGGTACCAGATACGCAGTATTTT CASSPDGVPDTQYF
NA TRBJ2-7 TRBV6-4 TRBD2 TGTGCCAGCAGTGAACAGGCTAGCGGGGCCTACGAGCAGTACTTC CASSEQASGAYEQYF
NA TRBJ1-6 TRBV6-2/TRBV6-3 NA TGTGCCAGCAGTTACTCGAATCCGGGAGTCGGGAATTCACCCCTCCACTTT CASSYSNPGVGNSPLHF
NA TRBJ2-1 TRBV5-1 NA TGCGCCAGCAGCTCCGGGGGGCGCGAGCAGTTCTTC CASSSGGREQFF
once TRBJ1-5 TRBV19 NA TGTGCCAGTAGTATTCCCAGGGGTGAAGGCAATCAGCCCCAGCATTTT CASSIPRGEGNQPQHF
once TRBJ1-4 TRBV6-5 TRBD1 TGTGCCAGCCGAACAGGGGATACTAATGAAAAACTGTTTTTT CASRTGDTNEKLFF
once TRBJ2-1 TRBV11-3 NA TGTGCCAGCAGCGCCTCCCCGGGTCACAATGAGCAGTTCTTC CASSASPGHNEQFF
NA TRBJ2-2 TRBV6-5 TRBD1 TGTGCCAGCAGACAGGGGGCAGGCACCGGGGAGCTGTTTTTT CASRQGAGTGELFF
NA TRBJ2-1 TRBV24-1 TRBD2 TGTGCCACTTCCGGCCTAGCGGGGGGGCTTTCGGGCAATGAGCAGTTCTTC CATSGLAGGLSGNEQFF
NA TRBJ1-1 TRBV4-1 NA TGCGCCAGCAGCCAAGGGGGGCTTTTGAGGGCGGACACTGAAGCTTTCTTT CASSQGGLLRADTEAFF
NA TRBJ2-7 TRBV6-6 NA TGTGCCAGCAGGGCCCCTACAGTAAACCAACGAGACGAGCAGTACTTC CASRAPTVNQRDEQYF
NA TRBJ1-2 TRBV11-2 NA TGTGCCAGCAGCCCTCTCGGAGCGGGAGTTGACACCTTC CASSPLGAGVDTF
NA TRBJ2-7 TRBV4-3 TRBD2 TGCGCCAGCAGCCAAGAAACTAGCGGGGGGGACTACGAGCAGTACTTC CASSQETSGGDYEQYF
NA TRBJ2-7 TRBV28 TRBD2 TGTGCCAGCAGTTTAGCGGGGGGCGCCGGGGGACCTTACGAGCAGTACTTC CASSLAGGAGGPYEQYF
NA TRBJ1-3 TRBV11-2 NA TGTGCCAGCAGCTCCCAAAGAAACACCATATATTTT CASSSQRNTIYF
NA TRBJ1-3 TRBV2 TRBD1 TGTGCCAGCAGAGGGGACAGGGTAGGAAACACCATATATTTT CASRGDRVGNTIYF
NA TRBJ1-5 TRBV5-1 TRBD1 TGCGCCAGCAGCTTGCAGGGGGATATCAATCAGCCCCAGCATTTT CASSLQGDINQPQHF
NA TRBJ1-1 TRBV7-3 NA TGTGCCAGCAGCTTAAGGGGGCGGAACACTGAAGCTTTCTTT CASSLRGRNTEAFF
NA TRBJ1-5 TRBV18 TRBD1 TGTGCCAGCTCACTTACCTCAGGGGGAGGTAGCAATCAGCCCCAGCATTTT CASSLTSGGGSNQPQHF
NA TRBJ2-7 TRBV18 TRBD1 TGTGCCAGCTCACCACTAGGGACAGGGTACGAGCAGTACTTC CASSPLGTGYEQYF
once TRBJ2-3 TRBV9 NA TGTGCCAGCAGCCCACAATACACAGATACGCAGTATTTT CASSPQYTDTQYF
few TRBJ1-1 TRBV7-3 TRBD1 TGTGCCAGCAGCTGGGGACAGGCGAGCCACACTGAAGCTTTCTTT CASSWGQASHTEAFF
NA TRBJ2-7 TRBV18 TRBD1 TGTGCCAGCTCGCATACCGGGACAGGGGTTGTCCACGAGCAGTACTTC CASSHTGTGVVHEQYF
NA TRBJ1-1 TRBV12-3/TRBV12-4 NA TGTGCCAGCAGCACCAGACAGCTCACTGAAGCTTTCTTT CASSTRQLTEAFF
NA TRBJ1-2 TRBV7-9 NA TGTGCCAGCAGCTCGACGATGGGGCCGTGGGGTGGCTACACCTTC CASSSTMGPWGGYTF
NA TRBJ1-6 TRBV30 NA TGTGCCTGGAGGGGTCAGGGAAGTAATTCACCCCTCCACTTT CAWRGQGSNSPLHF
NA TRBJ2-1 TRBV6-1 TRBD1 TGTGCCAGCAGTGAGGCCCACGACAGGGGGCCAGCCTACAATGAGCAGTTCTTC CASSEAHDRGPAYNEQFF
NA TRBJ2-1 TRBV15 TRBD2 TGTGCCACCAGCAGAGTTACTAGCGGCGTAAGAAATGGTGAGCAGTTCTTC CATSRVTSGVRNGEQFF
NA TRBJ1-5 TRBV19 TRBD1 TGTGCCAGTAGTATAGGGACAGGTAATCAGCCCCAGCATTTT CASSIGTGNQPQHF
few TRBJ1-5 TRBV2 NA TGTGCCAGCAGAGAAGATACAGGGCCTCAGCCCCAGCATTTT CASREDTGPQPQHF
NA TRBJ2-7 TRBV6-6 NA TGTGCCAGCAGTCCCCGCCCTAGCGCCGGGCCGAGAAACGAGCAGTACTTC CASSPRPSAGPRNEQYF
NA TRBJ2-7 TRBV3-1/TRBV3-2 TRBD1 TGTGCCAGCAGCCCTCAGGGGGCGTCGAGGGGTGAGCAGTACTTC CASSPQGASRGEQYF
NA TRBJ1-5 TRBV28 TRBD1 TGTGCCAGCACCACCTTGGACAGGACTTATCAGCCCCAGCATTTT CASTTLDRTYQPQHF
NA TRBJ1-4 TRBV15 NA TGTGCCACCAGCAGAGATACAGGAGGGAATGAAAAACTGTTTTTT CATSRDTGGNEKLFF
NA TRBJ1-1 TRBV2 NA TGTGCCAGCAGTGAATTGTCAGGGCCGAACACTGAAGCTTTCTTT CASSELSGPNTEAFF
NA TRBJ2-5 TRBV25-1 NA TGTGCCAGCAGATCTACCGCCGGGACCCAGTACTTC CASRSTAGTQYF
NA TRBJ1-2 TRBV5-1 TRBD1 TGCGCCAGCAGCTTGGCCGGACAGGGTAACTATGGCTACACCTTC CASSLAGQGNYGYTF
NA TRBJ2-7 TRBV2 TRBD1 TGTGCCAGCAGTGTGGGACAGCTCTCCTACGAGCAGTACTTC CASSVGQLSYEQYF
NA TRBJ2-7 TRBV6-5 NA TGTGCCAGCAGTTCGCTCTTCGCCACAGGGCTCGAGCAGTACTTC CASSSLFATGLEQYF